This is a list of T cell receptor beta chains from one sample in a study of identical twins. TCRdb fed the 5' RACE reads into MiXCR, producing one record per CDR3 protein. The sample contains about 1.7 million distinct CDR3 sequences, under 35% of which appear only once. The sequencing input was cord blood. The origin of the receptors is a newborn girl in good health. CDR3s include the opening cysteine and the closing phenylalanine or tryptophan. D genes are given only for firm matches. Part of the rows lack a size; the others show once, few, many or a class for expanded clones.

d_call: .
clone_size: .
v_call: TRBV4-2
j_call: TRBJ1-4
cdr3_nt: TGTGCCAGCAGCCAAGGGTGGGGTTGGGAACTGTTTTTT
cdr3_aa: CASSQGWGWELFF

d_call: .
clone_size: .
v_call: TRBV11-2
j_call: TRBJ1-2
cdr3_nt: TGTGCCAGCAGCTTAGTTAGGGGTGGCTGCACCTTC
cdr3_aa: CASSLVRGGCTF

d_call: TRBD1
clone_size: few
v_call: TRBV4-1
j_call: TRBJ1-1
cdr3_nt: TGCGGCAGCAGTCGTCTTCCCCAGGGGGTCACTGAAGCTTTCTTT
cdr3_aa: CGSSRLPQGVTEAFF

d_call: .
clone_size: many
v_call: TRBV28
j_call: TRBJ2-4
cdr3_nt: TGTGCCAGCAGGGCCCATGTTGGAGCCAAAAACATTCAGTACTTC
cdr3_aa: CASRAHVGAKNIQYF

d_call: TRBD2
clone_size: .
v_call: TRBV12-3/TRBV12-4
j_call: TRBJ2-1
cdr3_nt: TGTGCCAGCAGTTTTCGACTAGCGGGGGCCCTGAGCTCCTACAATGAGCAGTTCTTC
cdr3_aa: CASSFRLAGALSSYNEQFF

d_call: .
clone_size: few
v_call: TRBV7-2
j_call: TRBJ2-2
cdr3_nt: TGTGCCAGCAGCTTAGCGAGGGGAGGATTCACCGGGGAGCTGTTTTTT
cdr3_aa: CASSLARGGFTGELFF

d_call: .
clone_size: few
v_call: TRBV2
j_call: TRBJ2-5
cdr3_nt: TGTGCCAGCAGTCCCCCCGGGACCCAAAAGACCCAGTACTTC
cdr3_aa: CASSPPGTQKTQYF

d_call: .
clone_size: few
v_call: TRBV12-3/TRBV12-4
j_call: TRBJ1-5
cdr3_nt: TGTGCCAGCAGTTTAACTGGGGGACGTTCGAATCAGCCCCAGCATTTT
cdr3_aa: CASSLTGGRSNQPQHF

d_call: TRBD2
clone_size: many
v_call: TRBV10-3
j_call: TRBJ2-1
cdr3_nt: TGTGCCATCAAGGGACTAGCGGGGGGACCAAATGAGCAGTTCTTC
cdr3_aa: CAIKGLAGGPNEQFF

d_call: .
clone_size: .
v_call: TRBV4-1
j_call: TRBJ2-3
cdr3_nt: TGCGCCAGCAGCCGAGGTCTCTCGACGGGCACAGATACGCAGTATTTT
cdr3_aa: CASSRGLSTGTDTQYF

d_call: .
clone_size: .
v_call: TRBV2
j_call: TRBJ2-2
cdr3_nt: TGTGCCAGCACCGGACCAACCCAGGATAAAGGGAAGAGGAAGAACACCGGGGAGCTGTTTTTT
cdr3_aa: CASTGPTQDKGKRKNTGELFF

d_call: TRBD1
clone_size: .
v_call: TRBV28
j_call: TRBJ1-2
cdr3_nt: TGTGCCAGCACCGGGACAGAGTATGGCTACACCTTC
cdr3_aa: CASTGTEYGYTF

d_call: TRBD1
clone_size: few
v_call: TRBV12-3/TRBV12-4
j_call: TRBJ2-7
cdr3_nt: TGTGCCAGCAGTATCCGACAGGGGCCCTCCTACGAGCAGTACTTC
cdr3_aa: CASSIRQGPSYEQYF

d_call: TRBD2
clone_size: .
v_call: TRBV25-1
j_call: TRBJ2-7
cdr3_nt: TGTGCCAGCAGTGAATCTCGCGGGGGGGCCTACGAGCAGTACTTC
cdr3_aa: CASSESRGGAYEQYF

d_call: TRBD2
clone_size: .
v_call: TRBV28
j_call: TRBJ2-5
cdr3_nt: TGTGCCAGCGCCGCTAGCGGGAGAGTAGGAGAGACCCAGTACTTC
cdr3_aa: CASAASGRVGETQYF

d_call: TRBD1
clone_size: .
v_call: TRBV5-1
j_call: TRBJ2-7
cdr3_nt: TGCGCCAGCAGCTTGGCCGGGACAGGGGTTAACGAGCAGTACTTC
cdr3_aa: CASSLAGTGVNEQYF

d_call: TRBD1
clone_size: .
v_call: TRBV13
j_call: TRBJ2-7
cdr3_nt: TGTGCCAGCAGCCCGCGGGACAGGAGGAGCTCCTACGAGCGGTACTTC
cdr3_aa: CASSPRDRRSSYERYF

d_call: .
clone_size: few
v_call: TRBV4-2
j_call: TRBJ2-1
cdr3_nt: TGTGCCAGCAGCCAAGACGGGTTTGGTGAGCAGTTCTTC
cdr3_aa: CASSQDGFGEQFF

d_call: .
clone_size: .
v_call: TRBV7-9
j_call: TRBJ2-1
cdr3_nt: TGTGCCAGCAGCTCTCGGCCAGGGTTATACAATGAGCAGTTCTTC
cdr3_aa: CASSSRPGLYNEQFF

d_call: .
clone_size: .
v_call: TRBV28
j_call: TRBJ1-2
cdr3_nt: TGTGCCAGCAGCCCTTCCCTGGGGAACTATGGCTACACCTTC
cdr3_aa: CASSPSLGNYGYTF

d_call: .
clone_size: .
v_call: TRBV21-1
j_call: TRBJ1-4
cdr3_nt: TGTGCCAGCAGCAAAGCTGGTCAGGGCCGAGAAAAACTGTTTTTT
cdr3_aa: CASSKAGQGREKLFF

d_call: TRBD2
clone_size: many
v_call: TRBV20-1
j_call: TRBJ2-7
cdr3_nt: TGCAGTGCTAGGACTAGCGGGAGGTACGAGCAGTACTTC
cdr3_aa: CSARTSGRYEQYF

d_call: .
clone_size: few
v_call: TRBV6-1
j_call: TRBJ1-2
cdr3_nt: TGTGCCAGCAGTGACAGGCTAAGAGGCTACACCTTC
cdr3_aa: CASSDRLRGYTF

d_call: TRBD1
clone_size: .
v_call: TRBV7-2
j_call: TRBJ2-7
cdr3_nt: TGTGCCAGCAGCTTAGCACAGACAGGGACCTACGAGCAGTACTTC
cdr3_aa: CASSLAQTGTYEQYF

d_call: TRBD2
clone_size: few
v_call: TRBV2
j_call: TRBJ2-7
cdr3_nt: TGTGCCAGCAGTGAAGCTTCCCTAGCGGTCTCCTACGAGCAGTACTTC
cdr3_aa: CASSEASLAVSYEQYF

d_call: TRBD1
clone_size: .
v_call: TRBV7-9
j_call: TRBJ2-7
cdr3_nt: TGTGCCAGCAGCTCTTGGACAGGGGAGTTCTACGAGCAGTACTTC
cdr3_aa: CASSSWTGEFYEQYF

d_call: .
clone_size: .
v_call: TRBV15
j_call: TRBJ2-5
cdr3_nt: TGTGCCACCAGCAGAGATGGGGCACCGGGTCAGGAGACCCAGTACTTC
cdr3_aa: CATSRDGAPGQETQYF

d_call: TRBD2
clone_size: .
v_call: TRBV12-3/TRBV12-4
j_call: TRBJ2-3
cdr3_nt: TGTGCCAGCAGTTTAGTGGCGCTGGCGGGGGGATTCACAGATACGCAGTATTTT
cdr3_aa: CASSLVALAGGFTDTQYF

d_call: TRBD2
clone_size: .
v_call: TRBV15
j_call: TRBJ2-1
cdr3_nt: TGTGCCACCTATGCCTCGACTAGCGGGAGGCATGCTTACTACAATGAGCAGTTCTTC
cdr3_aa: CATYASTSGRHAYYNEQFF

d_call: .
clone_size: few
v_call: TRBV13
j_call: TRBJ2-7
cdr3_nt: TGTGCCAGCAGCCAGACGCCCAGGAGCTACGAGCAGTACTTC
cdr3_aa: CASSQTPRSYEQYF

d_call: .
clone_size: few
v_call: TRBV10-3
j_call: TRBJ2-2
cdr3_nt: TGTGCCATCAGTGAGAGGGGGGGGACCAACACCGGGGAGCTGTTTTTT
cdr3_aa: CAISERGGTNTGELFF

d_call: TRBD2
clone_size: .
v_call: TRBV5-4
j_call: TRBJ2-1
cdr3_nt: TGTGCCAGCAGCCCGACTAGCGTTTCCTACGAGCAGTTCTTC
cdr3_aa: CASSPTSVSYEQFF

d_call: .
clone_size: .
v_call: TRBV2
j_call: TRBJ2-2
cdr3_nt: TGTGCCAGCAGTGAAATGGCGGGGGCCACCGGGGAGCTGTTTTTT
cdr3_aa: CASSEMAGATGELFF

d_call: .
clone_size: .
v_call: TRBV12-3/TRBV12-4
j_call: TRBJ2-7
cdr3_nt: TGTGCCAGCAGCCTCGGGAGACAGAAGTACGAGCAGTACTTC
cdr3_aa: CASSLGRQKYEQYF

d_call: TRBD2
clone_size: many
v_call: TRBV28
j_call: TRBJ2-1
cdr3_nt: TGTGCCAGCATCCCGACTAGCGGACACCTGTACAATGAGCAGTTCTTC
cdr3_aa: CASIPTSGHLYNEQFF

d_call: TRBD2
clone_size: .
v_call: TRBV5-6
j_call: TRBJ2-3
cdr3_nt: TGTGCCAGCAGCGGGACTAGCGGGGCGCGCACAGATACGCAGTATTTT
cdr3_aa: CASSGTSGARTDTQYF

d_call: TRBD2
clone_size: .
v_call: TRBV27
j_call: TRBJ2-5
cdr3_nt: TGTGCCAGCAGTCGTAGCGGGGAGCCCTACAATGAGCAGTACTTC
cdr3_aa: CASSRSGEPYNEQYF

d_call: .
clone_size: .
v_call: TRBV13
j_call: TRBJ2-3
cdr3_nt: TGTGCCAGCAGCTTAATGCCTCGGGGGCCCAGCACAGATACGCAGTATTTT
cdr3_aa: CASSLMPRGPSTDTQYF

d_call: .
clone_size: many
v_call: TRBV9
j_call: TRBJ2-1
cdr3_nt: TGTGCCAGCAGCGTAGTGGGTGAGTCCTCCTACAATGAGCAGTTCTTC
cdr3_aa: CASSVVGESSYNEQFF

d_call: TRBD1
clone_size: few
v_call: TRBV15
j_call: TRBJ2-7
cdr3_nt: TGTGCCACCAGCACTTCCGGGACAGGGTCCTACGAGCAGTACTTC
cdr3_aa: CATSTSGTGSYEQYF

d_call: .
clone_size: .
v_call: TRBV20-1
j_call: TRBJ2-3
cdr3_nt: TGCAGTGCTAGCAGGGAGAGCACAGATACGCAGTATTTT
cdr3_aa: CSASRESTDTQYF

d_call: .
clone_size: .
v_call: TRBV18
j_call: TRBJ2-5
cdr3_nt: TGTGCCAGCTCACCAATCGCCCAAGAGACCCAGTACTTC
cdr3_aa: CASSPIAQETQYF

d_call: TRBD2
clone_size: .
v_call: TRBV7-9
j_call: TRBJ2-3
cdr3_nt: TGTGCCAGCAGCTCTGGACATTTAGCGGGGGGAGATACGCAGTATTTT
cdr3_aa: CASSSGHLAGGDTQYF

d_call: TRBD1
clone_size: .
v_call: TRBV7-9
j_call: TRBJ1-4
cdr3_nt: TGTGCCAGCAGCCAACCGGGACAGATAGGAAAACTGTTTTTT
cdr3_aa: CASSQPGQIGKLFF

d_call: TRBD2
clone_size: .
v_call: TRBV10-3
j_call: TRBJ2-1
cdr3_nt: TGTGCCATCAGTGAGAAGGGACTAGCGACCTACGAGCAGTTCTTC
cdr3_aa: CAISEKGLATYEQFF

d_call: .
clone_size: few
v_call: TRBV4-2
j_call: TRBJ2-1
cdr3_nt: TGTGCCAGCAGCCAAGTGGTCCTGGGCGATGAGCAGTTCTTC
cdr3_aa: CASSQVVLGDEQFF

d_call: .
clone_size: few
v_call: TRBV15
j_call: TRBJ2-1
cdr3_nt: TGTGCCACCAGCAGAGATGGGGGCTCCTACAATGAGCAGTTCTTC
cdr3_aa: CATSRDGGSYNEQFF

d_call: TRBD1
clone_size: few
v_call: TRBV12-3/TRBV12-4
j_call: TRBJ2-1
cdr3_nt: TGTGCCAGTCGGCCCCTGGACAGGCCTAGCTCCTACAATGAGCAGTTCTTC
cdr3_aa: CASRPLDRPSSYNEQFF

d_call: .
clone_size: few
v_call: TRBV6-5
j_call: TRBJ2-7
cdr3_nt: TGTGCCAGCAGTTCCAAACGGGGCTACGAGCAGTACTTC
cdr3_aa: CASSSKRGYEQYF

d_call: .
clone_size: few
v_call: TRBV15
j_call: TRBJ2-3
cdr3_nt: TGTGCCACCAGCAGTGGAATGGGGGGAGATACGCAGTATTTT
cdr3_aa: CATSSGMGGDTQYF

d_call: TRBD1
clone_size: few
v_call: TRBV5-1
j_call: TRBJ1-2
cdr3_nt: TGCGCCAGCAGCTCAGGGGGCTGGAGGTATGGCTACACCTTC
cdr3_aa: CASSSGGWRYGYTF

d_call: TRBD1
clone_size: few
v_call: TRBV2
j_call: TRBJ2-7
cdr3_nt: TGTGCCAGCAAACGGGACAGGTACCTTACAGAGCAGTACTTC
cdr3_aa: CASKRDRYLTEQYF

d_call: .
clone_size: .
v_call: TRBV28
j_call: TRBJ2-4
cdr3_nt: TGTGCCAGCAATTCCTTGGGACACTACAAAAACATTCGGTACTTC
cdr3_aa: CASNSLGHYKNIRYF

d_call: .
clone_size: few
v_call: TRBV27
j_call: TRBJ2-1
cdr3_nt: TGTGCCAGCAGTTTCTGGCAGGGCGGCTACAATGAGCAGTTCTTC
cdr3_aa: CASSFWQGGYNEQFF

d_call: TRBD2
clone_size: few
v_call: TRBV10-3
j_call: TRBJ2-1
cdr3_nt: TGTGCCACCTGGCGGGGGGAATACAATGAGCAGTTCTTC
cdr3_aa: CATWRGEYNEQFF

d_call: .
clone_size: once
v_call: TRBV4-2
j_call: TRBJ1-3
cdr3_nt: TGTGCCAGCAGCCAAGACTCCGGGGTGAGAGGAAACACCATATATTTT
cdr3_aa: CASSQDSGVRGNTIYF

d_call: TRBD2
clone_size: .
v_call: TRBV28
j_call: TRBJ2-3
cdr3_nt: TGTGCCATCAGTACCTATTTAAAGGCGGGAGGGATAGATGCGCAGTATTTT
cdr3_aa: CAISTYLKAGGIDAQYF

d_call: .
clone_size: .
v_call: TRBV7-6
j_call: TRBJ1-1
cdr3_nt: TGTGCCAGCAGCTTTGGGGCAGGCGGTGAAGCTTTCTTT
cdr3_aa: CASSFGAGGEAFF

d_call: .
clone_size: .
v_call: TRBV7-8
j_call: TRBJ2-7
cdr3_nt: TGTGCCAGCAGCTCCCCTTGGAGGGCGTCCTACAATGAGCAGTACTTC
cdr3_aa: CASSSPWRASYNEQYF

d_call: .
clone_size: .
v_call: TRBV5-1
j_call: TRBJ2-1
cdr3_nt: TGCGCCAGCCGAAATAGAGGTCCCCTTTCCTACAATGGGCAGTTCTTC
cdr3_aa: CASRNRGPLSYNGQFF